The clone carrying this T cell receptor (beta chain) has at least ten counts. Its target is not known. Gene names denote mouse genes. The CDR3 goes on 4 residues after the read ends, and that part is filled in from the germline J gene. In the same sample, other DNA sequences code for this CDR3. This entry belongs to a study of CD8+ T cells in alopecia areata. The J segment lost 0 bases and the V segment lost 3 bases, leaving 2 bases of the junction unmatched. The CDR3 spans 14 residues. Germline CDR1 and CDR2: NNHDY and SYVADS. Study-level points and caveats: Tissue-resident alphabeta T cells belonging to normal skin likewise get sequenced within scalp specimens. Across lesional scalp, and particularly alopecia totalis/universalis, clonality surpassed that of normal scalp.

TCR sequencing used cDNA made by reverse transcription of extracted RNA. Some clones are missing from TCRdb's copy, which holds only in-frame ones; the method was immunoSEQ multiplex PCR. Observed in the sample are roughly 260,000 clones, none of them singletons. Scientists pooled cutaneous lymph node cells and sorted them on CD4, CD8alpha, NKG2D, NKG2ACE and other markers. Sequencing was carried out using CD4+ T cells sorted from a lymph node. This chain links TRBV13-3 with TRBJ1-2; 7 nucleotides match TRBD1. The origin of this receptor is a C3H/HeJ mouse with alopecia areata. MHC haplotype here: H2-k. Incomplete CDR3 DNA: TGTGCCAGCAGTGGACAGGGTGCAAACTCC. Its translation: CASSGQGANS. The full CDR3 protein is CASSGQGANSDYTF.